Following are 11 T cell receptor beta chains from one sample sequenced in a study of post-analysis software for immune sequencing data. Libraries were made from TCR beta cDNA, and they carried unique molecular identifiers. A single record per CDR3 protein comes from TCRdb applying MiXCR to the PCR reads. The data hold hundreds of thousands of distinct CDR3 sequences, with around 60% observed a single time. Overall study results and limits: In patients, about 5 TRBV segments were more frequent than in controls, with TRBV5-6, TRBV5-1 and TRBV20-1 among them.

Antigens for these TCRs are unknown. The specimen sequenced was blood. The receptors were gathered from a girl aged 2-10 years with multiple sclerosis.

This clonotype was seen a handful of times. J is TRBJ2-7 and V is TRBV20-1, with D perhaps matching TRBD1 or TRBD2 (5 bases each). The V end was cut by 6 bases, the J end by 4 bases, with 19 bases between. The CDR3 totals 14 residues. Germline CDR1 and CDR2: DFQATT and SNEGSKA (reference sequence). Written as DNA, the CDR3 is TGCAGTGCCCGTATTGCTGGGGGAATTTACGAGCAGTACTTC. This codes for CSARIAGGIYEQYF.

This clonotype was counted a few times. The rearrangement uses TRBV7-3 and TRBJ1-1, with a weak D call TRBD1 (5 bases). Trimming removed 8 bases at V and 1 base at J, with 11 bases between. This CDR3 is 13 amino acids long. CDR1 SGHTA and CDR2 FQGTGA come from the germline V gene. In nucleotides, the CDR3 is TGTGCCAGCTCCGCCAGGGCGAACACTGAAGCTTTCTTT. Translated: CASSARANTEAFF.

The rearrangement joins TRBV29-1 to TRBJ2-1; a weak D match, TRBD1 (7 bases). The CDR3 loop spans 15 amino acids. Germline CDR1 and CDR2: SQVTM and ANQGSEA. Trimming shortened V by 7 bases and J by 3 bases, and 19 bases separated the two germline ends. For the CDR3, the DNA is TGCAGCGCCCCTCCCCCAGGGGGGAACTACAATGAGCAGTTCTTC. Encoded protein: CSAPPPGGNYNEQFF.

The gene calls are TRBV4-1 and TRBJ1-5, with 8 positions matching TRBD1. This CDR3 contains 15 residues. V was pared by 2 bases and J by 5 bases, with 5 bases of the junction left unmatched. In germline, CDR1 is MGHRA, CDR2 YSYEKL. CDR3 DNA: TGCGCCAGCAGCCAACCCGGGACAGGCCATCAGCCCCAGCATTTT. Amino acid sequence: CASSQPGTGHQPQHF.

The chain has TRBV7-2 and TRBJ2-7; 7 bases line up with TRBD1. Looked up from germline, CDR1 is SGHTA and CDR2 is FQGNSA. The CDR3 has 14 residues. V shed 8 bases and J 3 bases; nucleotides not matched to a gene: 10. The CDR3 reads CASGETGLGYEQYF. The CDR3, as DNA: TGTGCCAGCGGAGAGACAGGGCTGGGCTACGAGCAGTACTTC.

The chain is built from TRBV6-5 and TRBJ2-6; unclear D gene. Germline CDR1 MNHEY, CDR2 SVGAGI. V lost 4 bases and J lost 2, with 12 bases in between. The CDR3 consists of 16 residues. CDR3 DNA sequence: TGTGCCAGCAGTTCCAACAGCCTAGCTGGGGCCAACGTCCTGACTTTC. Protein sequence: CASSSNSLAGANVLTF.

As DNA, the CDR3 is TGCAGCGTTTCTGGGGCAGACAGCTATGGCTACACCTTC. Translated, it gives CSVSGADSYGYTF. The chain uses TRBV29-1 and TRBJ1-2, with D tentatively TRBD1 (5 bases). Germline V gives CDR1 SQVTM, CDR2 ANQGSEA. The CDR3 consists of 13 residues. V was clipped by 5 bases and J by 4 bases, with 14 bases between them.

This chain links TRBV7-9 with TRBJ2-4; 9 bases align to TRBD1. V shed 5 bases, J shed 4 bases, and the junction held 3 bases outside the gene matches. Per the germline V gene, CDR1 is SEHNR and CDR2 is FQNEAQ (reference sequence). This CDR3 is built from 14 residues. CDR3 sequence: CASSAGTGKNIQYF. DNA of the CDR3: TGTGCCAGCAGCGCCGGGACAGGGAAAAACATTCAGTACTTC. The complete variable domain, with remaining parts taken from reference TRBV7-9 and TRBJ2-4, reads DTGVSQNPRHKITKRGQNVTFRCDPISEHNRLYWYRQTLGQGPEFLTYFQNEAQLEKSRLLSDRFSAERPKGSFSTLEIQRTEQGDSAMYLCASSAGTGKNIQYFGAGTRLSVL.

The table lists this clonotype with a count of one. This sequence joins TRBV10-3 and TRBJ2-2; weak D call: TRBD2 (5 bases). From germline, CDR1 is ENHRY and CDR2 SYGVKD. The CDR3 loop spans 16 amino acids. The V end lost 11 bases, the J end lost 1 base, and 20 bases lay between the germline ends. This chain's CDR3 is CARSGSDDRNTGELFF. CDR3 nucleotides: TGTGCCCGATCGGGATCTGATGATAGGAACACCGGGGAGCTGTTTTTT.

The CDR3, as DNA: TGTGCCAGCAGCTTAGATTACGGCCGGGCAGGCGGCTACGAGCAGTACTTC. It yields the protein CASSLDYGRAGGYEQYF. The genes are TRBV11-2 and TRBJ2-7; unclear D gene. Germline CDR1 SGHAT, CDR2 FQNNGV. The CDR3 is made up of 17 amino acids. Trimming shortened V by 0 bases and J by 3 bases, and 18 bases separated the two germline ends.

The rearrangement uses TRBV2 and TRBJ1-5; 7 bases fit TRBD1. Trimming removed 4 bases from V and 0 bases from J; junction bases left unmatched: 9. Per germline, CDR1 SNHLY and CDR2 FYNNEI. The CDR3 is made up of 17 amino acids. CDR3 DNA: TGTGCCAGCAGTGCACTCCTCGGGACAGCTAGCAATCAGCCCCAGCATTTT. Translation: CASSALLGTASNQPQHF. The variable domain in full, with the rest retrieved from reference TRBV2 and TRBJ1-5, is EPEVTQTPSHQVTQMGQEVILRCVPISNHLYFYWYRQILGQKVEFLVSFYNNEISEKSEIFDDQFSVERPDGSNFTLKIRSTKLEDSAMYFCASSALLGTASNQPQHFGDGTRLSIL.